The text below deals with one TCR beta chain. Described time point: persistent/refractory GD, antithyroid drugs over 5 years with positive TRAb. From RNA extracted from PBMCs, the TCR library was made. These data originate in a study of regulatory T cells in long-lasting Graves disease. The CDR3 is made up of 15 amino acids. V lost 3 bases to trimming and J lost 0 bases, with 11 bases between them. CDR1 is ENHRY, CDR2 SYGVKD, per germline. Assembly of TCR beta libraries relied on iRepertoire HTBI primers together with Arm-PCR of CDR3 regions. MiXCR, applied by TCRdb to the multiplex PCR reads, yields one record per CDR3 protein. The sample lists under 350,000 distinct CDR3 sequences; around 20% were seen once.

The sample here was peripheral blood mononuclear cells (PBMCs), taken when the disease was refractory, from a patient treated with antithyroid drugs. This clonotype originated in a female donor with Graves disease. The chain recombines TRBV10-3 with TRBJ1-1; D is possibly TRBD1 (6 bases). For the CDR3, the DNA is TGTGCCATCAGTGACCCGGGGGCGATGAACACTGAAGCTTTCTTT. Translation: CAISDPGAMNTEAFF.